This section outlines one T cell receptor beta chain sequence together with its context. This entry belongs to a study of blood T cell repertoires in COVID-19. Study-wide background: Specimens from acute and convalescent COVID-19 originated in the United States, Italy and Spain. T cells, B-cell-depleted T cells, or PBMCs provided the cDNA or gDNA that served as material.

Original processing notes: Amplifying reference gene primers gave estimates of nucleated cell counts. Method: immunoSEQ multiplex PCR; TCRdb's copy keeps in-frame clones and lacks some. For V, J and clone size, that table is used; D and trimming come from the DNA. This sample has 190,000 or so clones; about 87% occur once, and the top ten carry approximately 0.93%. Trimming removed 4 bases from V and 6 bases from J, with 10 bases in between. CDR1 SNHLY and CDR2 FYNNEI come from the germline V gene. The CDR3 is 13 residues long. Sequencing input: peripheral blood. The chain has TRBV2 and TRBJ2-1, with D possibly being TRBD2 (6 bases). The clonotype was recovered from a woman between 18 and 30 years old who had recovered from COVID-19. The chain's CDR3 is CASSVYGGNEQFF. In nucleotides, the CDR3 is TGTGCCAGCAGTGTCTACGGGGGCAATGAGCAGTTCTTC.